At least ten counts were recorded for the clone carrying this T cell receptor beta chain. Single TCR cDNA molecules each had their own unique molecular identifier. Each CDR3 protein gets one entry after TCRdb re-called the 5' RACE reads with MiXCR. Here the sample spans 12,000 or so distinct CDR3 sequences, roughly an eighth being singletons. The CDR3 is 13 residues long. Between the trimmed V and J ends, which lost 4 bases and 3 bases, there was a span of 11 bases. Germline CDR1 and CDR2: SGHRS and YFSETQ. Time point described: sample taken at primary tumor resection. Sequencing covered unsorted whole RNA taken from tumor, nontumor lung or frozen PBMC. This sample is part of a study of spatial heterogeneity in lung cancer. Looking at the study overall: Detected beta-chain sequences consistently exceeded alpha-chain sequences.

This chain connects TRBV5-1 to TRBJ2-7; D is possibly TRBD1 (6 bases). The input for sequencing was PBMCs, taken at surgery. This TCR derives from a female donor with early-stage non-small cell lung cancer. CDR3 amino acids: CASSPRQVYEQYF. The CDR3 region has the DNA TGCGCCAGCAGCCCAAGACAGGTCTACGAGCAGTACTTC.